This T cell receptor (beta chain) was captured by sequencing in a study of PD-L1 blockade in urothelial cancer. In this sample, this clone turned up once. This CDR3 has 14 residues. V was clipped by 2 bases and J by 4 bases, with 8 bases between them. Germline CDR1 is SNHLY and CDR2 is FYNNEI. Profiled with immunoSEQ multiplex PCR; TCRdb holds only in-frame clones, not every one. Among 20,000 to 30,000 clones listed, 86% were seen once. The receptor was isolated from a man aged 55-75 years with urothelial cancer. Sample: PBMCs, taken around atezolizumab (anti-PD-L1) treatment. This rearrangement joins TRBV2 to TRBJ2-2; the D gene is possibly TRBD2 (5 bases). The chain's CDR3 is CASSEIRGTGELFF. Here the CDR3 DNA reads TGTGCCAGCAGTGAAATACGGGGCACCGGGGAGCTGTTTTTT.